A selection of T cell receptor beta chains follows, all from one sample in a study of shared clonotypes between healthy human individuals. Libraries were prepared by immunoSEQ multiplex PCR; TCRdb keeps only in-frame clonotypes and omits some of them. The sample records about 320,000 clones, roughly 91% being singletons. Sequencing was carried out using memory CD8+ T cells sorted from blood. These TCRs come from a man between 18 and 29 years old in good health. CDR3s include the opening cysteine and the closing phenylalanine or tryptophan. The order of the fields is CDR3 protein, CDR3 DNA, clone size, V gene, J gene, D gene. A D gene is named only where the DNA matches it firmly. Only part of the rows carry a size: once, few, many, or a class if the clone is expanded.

CDR3: CASRGAQGVWDGYTF
DNA: TGCGCCAGCAGGGGGGCACAGGGGGTTTGGGATGGCTACACCTTC
size: NA
V: TRBV4-1
J: TRBJ1-2
D: TRBD1

CDR3: CASSPGTSGTARQYF
DNA: TGTGCCAGCAGCCCTGGGACTAGCGGGACCGCGAGGCAGTACTTC
size: NA
V: TRBV7-9
J: TRBJ2-7
D: TRBD2

CDR3: CASSLLPLAGSSTDTQYF
DNA: TGTGCCAGCAGTTTACTCCCACTAGCGGGGTCTAGCACAGATACGCAGTATTTT
size: NA
V: TRBV28
J: TRBJ2-3
D: TRBD2

CDR3: CASWAGLAGSLSYEQYF
DNA: TGTGCCAGCTGGGCGGGACTAGCGGGCTCCCTCTCCTACGAGCAGTACTTC
size: NA
V: TRBV18
J: TRBJ2-7
D: TRBD2

CDR3: CASSGTSGTYEQYF
DNA: TGTGCCAGCAGCGGCACTAGCGGAACCTACGAGCAGTACTTC
size: NA
V: TRBV7-9
J: TRBJ2-7
D: TRBD2

CDR3: CASSELETSEAYNEQFF
DNA: TGTGCCAGCAGTGAACTTGAGACTAGCGAGGCCTACAATGAGCAGTTCTTC
size: NA
V: TRBV2
J: TRBJ2-1
D: TRBD2

CDR3: CASSLSDSGQTQYF
DNA: TGTGCCAGCAGTTTATCAGACTCCGGGCAGACCCAGTACTTC
size: NA
V: TRBV27
J: TRBJ2-5
D: NA

CDR3: CASSQVSWTGGDEQYF
DNA: TGTGCCAGCAGCCAAGTATCATGGACAGGGGGGGACGAGCAGTACTTC
size: NA
V: TRBV4-2
J: TRBJ2-7
D: TRBD1

CDR3: CASSLGTGQPQHF
DNA: TGTGCCAGCAGCTTAGGTACGGGGCAGCCCCAGCATTTT
size: NA
V: TRBV7-2
J: TRBJ1-5
D: NA

CDR3: CASSSDSPYGYTF
DNA: TGCGCCAGCAGCTCCGACAGTCCCTATGGCTACACCTTC
size: NA
V: TRBV5-1
J: TRBJ1-2
D: NA

CDR3: CASSLPAGGPHEQYF
DNA: TGTGCCAGCAGCCTCCCCGCGGGAGGGCCGCACGAGCAGTACTTC
size: NA
V: TRBV11-2
J: TRBJ2-7
D: TRBD2

CDR3: CASSLGTGGVQPQHF
DNA: TGTGCCAGCAGTTTAGGGACAGGGGGGGTGCAGCCCCAGCATTTT
size: NA
V: TRBV27
J: TRBJ1-5
D: TRBD1

CDR3: CASSQDRQVYGYTF
DNA: TGCGCCAGCAGCCAAGATAGGCAGGTTTATGGCTACACCTTC
size: few
V: TRBV4-1
J: TRBJ1-2
D: NA

CDR3: CASSFLWADSYNYGYTF
DNA: TGTGCCAGCAGTTTTCTCTGGGCAGACAGTTATAACTATGGCTACACCTTC
size: NA
V: TRBV7-9
J: TRBJ1-2
D: NA

CDR3: CASSGQDSIYYEQYF
DNA: TGTGCCAGCAGTGGACAAGACTCGATTTACTACGAGCAGTACTTC
size: NA
V: TRBV25-1
J: TRBJ2-7
D: NA

CDR3: CASSPDRRFNEQFF
DNA: TGTGCCAGCAGCCCTGACCGTCGGTTCAATGAGCAGTTCTTC
size: once
V: TRBV13
J: TRBJ2-1
D: NA

CDR3: CASSQVADTYEQYF
DNA: TGCGCCAGCAGCCAGGTAGCGGACACCTACGAGCAGTACTTC
size: NA
V: TRBV4-1
J: TRBJ2-7
D: NA

CDR3: CASGTVNTEAFF
DNA: TGCGCCAGTGGGACGGTGAACACTGAAGCTTTCTTT
size: many
V: TRBV10-2
J: TRBJ1-1
D: NA